Reported below is one T cell receptor (beta chain). Its antigen remains unidentified. The source of the sample is a study of shared clonotypes between healthy human individuals. Per the original data handling: Filtering was not the same, since immunoSEQ gave junction-only sequences without quality scores. Data came from immunoSEQ multiplex PCR; TCRdb stores just in-frame clones and leaves some out. That table gives V, J and clone size, and the DNA gave D and trimming. The sample records about 2 million clones, 90% to 95% being singletons. Notes on the study in general: The low donor count limited represented genetic and exposure-history diversity.

The CDR3 runs to 14 residues. The trim removed 8 bases at V and 5 bases at J, leaving 5 bases unmatched. Germline values: CDR1 SNHLY, CDR2 FYNNEI. What was sequenced was naive CD4+ T cells sorted from blood. This sample's subset: CD45RA+ positively selected. This sequence originates from a man between 18 and 35 years old in good health. V usage is TRBV2 and J usage is TRBJ2-5; 13 bases match TRBD2. The CDR3: CASQLAGGPETQYF. The CDR3 DNA sequence: TGTGCCAGCCAACTAGCGGGAGGGCCGGAGACCCAGTACTTC. The full variable domain, completed using reference TRBV2 and TRBJ2-5, is EPEVTQTPSHQVTQMGQEVILRCVPISNHLYFYWYRQILGQKVEFLVSFYNNEISEKSEIFDDQFSVERPDGSNFTLKIRSTKLEDSAMYFCASQLAGGPETQYFGPGTRLLVL.